This is a list of T cell receptor beta chains from one sample in a study of blood T cell repertoires in COVID-19. Repertoires were generated with immunoSEQ multiplex PCR, while TCRdb's copy carries only in-frame clones and drops some. The sample shows 300,000 to 400,000 clones, 85% of them seen only once. Sequencing was done on a sample of PBMCs or T cells enriched from blood (not recorded which). These receptors were collected from a woman in her 30s who had been exposed to COVID-19. Each CDR3 is given with its conserved first and last residue. A D gene is named only where the DNA matches it firmly. Size is omitted from some rows. Given values are once, few, many or a class for expanded clones.

d_gene,abundance,v_gene,j_gene,CDR3nt,CDR3aa
NA,NA,TRBV7-8,TRBJ1-1,TGTGCCAGCAGCTTAGCGTACAGGACAAACACTGAAGCTTTCTTT,CASSLAYRTNTEAFF
NA,NA,TRBV6-5,TRBJ1-4,TGTGCCAGCAGTTTACAGGGTGGGAATGAAAAACTGTTTTTT,CASSLQGGNEKLFF
TRBD1,many,TRBV6-4,TRBJ2-1,TGTGCCAGCAGTGCCATGGACAGGGGGCTTAATGAGCAGTTCTTC,CASSAMDRGLNEQFF
NA,NA,TRBV12-3/TRBV12-4,TRBJ2-7,TGTGCCAGCAGTCCCAGGGGAGACGAGCAGTACTTC,CASSPRGDEQYF
TRBD1,NA,TRBV28,TRBJ1-6,TGTGCCAGCAGTGGGGACAGCTATAATTCACCCCTCCACTTT,CASSGDSYNSPLHF
NA,NA,TRBV5-6,TRBJ2-7,TGTGCCAGCAGCAGACTAGGGGAAGGGAGAGGCTACGAGCAGTACTTC,CASSRLGEGRGYEQYF
TRBD1,NA,TRBV5-1,TRBJ1-2,TGCGCCAGCAGCCGGGACAGGGCCTCGGAATATGGCTACACCTTC,CASSRDRASEYGYTF
TRBD1,NA,TRBV9,TRBJ1-4,TGTGCCAGCAGCCCGACAGGGATAAGTAATGAAAAACTGTTTTTT,CASSPTGISNEKLFF
TRBD2,NA,TRBV19,TRBJ2-1,TGTGCCAGTAGTATAGGTCTCCTAGCGGGTGCAAATGAGCAGTTCTTC,CASSIGLLAGANEQFF
NA,NA,TRBV7-8,TRBJ2-7,TGTGCCAGCAGCTTTACTTTAGTGGGGGCCGGCTACGAGCAGTACTTC,CASSFTLVGAGYEQYF
NA,once,TRBV30,TRBJ1-2,TGTGCCTGCGAACAGGGCAGACAAGGCTACACCTTC,CACEQGRQGYTF
NA,NA,TRBV6-5,TRBJ2-3,TGTGCCAGCAGTTACTCTTACAGAAGCACAGATACGCAGTATTTT,CASSYSYRSTDTQYF
TRBD2,NA,TRBV19,TRBJ2-1,TGTGCCAGTAAGTGGGACTACCTCAATGAGCAGTTCTTC,CASKWDYLNEQFF
NA,once,TRBV28,TRBJ2-7,TGTGCCAGCAGAACAGGTATTACCTACGAGCAGTACTTC,CASRTGITYEQYF
TRBD1,NA,TRBV10-3,TRBJ1-1,TGTGCCGCCGCCGGGACAGCGAACACTGAAGCTTTCTTT,CAAAGTANTEAFF
TRBD1,NA,TRBV5-1,TRBJ2-2,TGCGCCAGCAGCTTTCGGGACAGGGTTGGGACCGGGGAGCTGTTTTTT,CASSFRDRVGTGELFF
NA,NA,TRBV27,TRBJ1-6,TGTGCCAGCAGTTTAAGAGATTTTTCACCCCTCCACTTT,CASSLRDFSPLHF
NA,NA,TRBV4-2,TRBJ1-2,TGTGCCAGCAGCCAAGGCGCGGGGACTTCTTATGGCTACACCTTC,CASSQGAGTSYGYTF
TRBD2,few,TRBV6-5,TRBJ2-7,TGTGCCAGCAGTTACGAAACTAGCGGGACCCTTTACGAGCAGTACTTC,CASSYETSGTLYEQYF
TRBD1,few,TRBV2,TRBJ1-1,TGTGCCAGCAGGGGGACAGGGGACACTGAAGCTTTCTTT,CASRGTGDTEAFF
TRBD1,NA,TRBV2,TRBJ1-1,TGTGCCAGCAGTGAATGGACAGGGTATGATGAAGCTTTCTTT,CASSEWTGYDEAFF
NA,NA,TRBV30,TRBJ2-3,TGTGCCTGGAGCCTAGCCGCAATTACGCAGTATTTT,CAWSLAAITQYF
NA,NA,TRBV4-3,TRBJ2-6,TGCGCCAGCAGCCAAGAGAGGCGCGCTGGGGCCAACGTCCTGACTTTC,CASSQERRAGANVLTF
TRBD1,NA,TRBV3-1/TRBV3-2,TRBJ1-5,TGTGCCAGCAGCCAATCAGGGGGTTTGTCCAATCAGCCCCAGCATTTT,CASSQSGGLSNQPQHF
TRBD1,NA,TRBV28,TRBJ2-2,TGTGCCAGCAGCCAGGGGACAGCGGCCGGGGAGCTGTTTTTT,CASSQGTAAGELFF
TRBD1,few,TRBV7-9,TRBJ1-6,TGTGCCAGCAGCCTCGGAACAGGGGGGGGGTCACCCCTCCACTTT,CASSLGTGGGSPLHF
NA,NA,TRBV19,TRBJ1-1,TGTGCCAGTAGTAACATGAACACTGAAGCTTTCTTT,CASSNMNTEAFF
NA,NA,TRBV7-9,TRBJ1-3,TGTGCCAGCAGCCTTCGACAGTACTCTGGAAACACCATATATTTT,CASSLRQYSGNTIYF
TRBD1,NA,TRBV5-1,TRBJ1-1,TGCGCCAGCAGCCCTAGACAGGGGGCGGGGGACACTGAAGCTTTCTTT,CASSPRQGAGDTEAFF
TRBD1,NA,TRBV7-2,TRBJ1-2,TGTGCCAGCAGCTTTGGGGGACAGGGTCAAGGCTATGGCTACACCTTC,CASSFGGQGQGYGYTF
NA,NA,TRBV5-6,TRBJ1-2,TGTGCCAGCAGCTTGGCCGTGGGGGCCGGCTACACCTTC,CASSLAVGAGYTF
TRBD1,NA,TRBV7-9,TRBJ1-2,TGTGCCAGCAGCCCAGGACAGGGCGGGTTTGGCTACACCTTC,CASSPGQGGFGYTF
TRBD1,NA,TRBV10-3,TRBJ2-2,TGTGCCACCGGACAGGGAAGCGACACCGGGGAGCTGTTTTTT,CATGQGSDTGELFF
TRBD1,few,TRBV28,TRBJ1-5,TGTGCCACCTTCCCGCAGGGGGCATCTGGCAATCAGCCCCAGCATTTT,CATFPQGASGNQPQHF
NA,NA,TRBV19,TRBJ2-2,TGTGCCAGTAGTATAGAAAGAGGGCTGTTTTTT,CASSIERGLFF
TRBD2,NA,TRBV30,TRBJ2-3,TGTGCCTGGGTCCGGGGGGACCCTAGCACAGATACGCAGTATTTT,CAWVRGDPSTDTQYF
NA,NA,TRBV5-1,TRBJ2-2,TGCGCCAGCAGCGAGAACAGGGGGGGCACCGGGGAGCTGTTTTTT,CASSENRGGTGELFF
NA,NA,TRBV24-1,TRBJ2-5,TGTGCCACCAGTGATTTAACAGCCTCCCAAGAGACCCAGTACTTC,CATSDLTASQETQYF
TRBD2,NA,TRBV3-1/TRBV3-2,TRBJ2-3,TGTGCCAGCAGCCAAGAAACGGGAGGGGAGGAGGATACGCAGTATTTT,CASSQETGGEEDTQYF
NA,few,TRBV2,TRBJ2-7,TGTGCCAGCAGTTTAGCCTATAGCTCCTACGAGCAGTACTTC,CASSLAYSSYEQYF
TRBD1,NA,TRBV5-1,TRBJ1-2,TGCGCCAGCAGCTTGGGACAGGGCGGCTATGGCTACACCTTC,CASSLGQGGYGYTF
TRBD1,NA,TRBV19,TRBJ2-2,TGTGCCAGTAAGGTCGAGCAGGGGGTAAACACCGGGGAGCTGTTTTTT,CASKVEQGVNTGELFF
TRBD1,NA,TRBV19,TRBJ2-7,TGTGCCAGTACCCCGACAGGGGCCTACGAGCAGTACTTC,CASTPTGAYEQYF